These 16 T cell receptor beta chains originate from one sample sequenced in a study of cytomegalovirus exposure and HLA in healthy donors. PCR amplification relied on 60 Vbeta primers (plus 13 Jbeta primers). Here immunoSEQ multiplex PCR was the method, and the copy in TCRdb shows in-frame clones only, minus some. The sample has 150,000 to 200,000 clones; about four fifths are singletons. The sequenced sample consisted of PBMCs. The receptors come from a woman aged 50 to 65 in good health and CMV-seropositive.

The V call is TRBV7-3, the J call TRBJ2-5, with D possibly being TRBD2 (5 bases). Germline CDR1 and CDR2: SGHTA and FQGTGA. The V and J ends lost 5 bases and 5 bases respectively, with 15 bases between them. The CDR3 runs 14 residues. DNA for the CDR3: TGTGCCAGCAGCCCTACGGGGTTCGGGGAGACCCAGTACTTC. It specifies CASSPTGFGETQYF.

The J gene is TRBJ1-2, the V gene TRBV10-3, with 9 bases aligning to TRBD1. V trimming: 7 bases; J trimming: 6 bases; junction bases outside the gene matches: 9. The CDR3 covers 14 residues. CDR1 is ENHRY, CDR2 SYGVKD, per germline. The CDR3 reads CAITPGQGYDGYTF. The CDR3 DNA reads TGTGCCATCACCCCGGGACAGGGCTACGATGGCTACACCTTC.

The chain combines TRBV29-1 with TRBJ2-1; 12 nucleotides line up with TRBD2. The CDR3 sequence is 16 residues long. Germline values: CDR1 SQVTM, CDR2 ANQGSEA. V shed 6 bases and J 9 bases; nucleotides not matched to a gene: 15. The CDR3 reads CSVRTLAGGPSGEQFF. CDR3 nucleotide sequence: TGCAGCGTCCGTACCCTAGCGGGAGGGCCATCTGGTGAGCAGTTCTTC.

This clone was observed a handful of times. The V and J genes are TRBV2 and TRBJ2-7, with a tentative D call TRBD2 (5 bases). V was clipped by 6 bases and J by 5 bases, with 23 bases between them. The V gene's germline CDR1 is SNHLY and CDR2 FYNNEI. This CDR3 has 16 residues. CDR3 amino acids: CASSARSSPKSHEQYF. The CDR3 DNA reads TGTGCCAGCAGCGCCCGATCTAGCCCGAAGTCCCACGAGCAGTACTTC. The complete variable domain, with remaining parts taken from reference TRBV2 and TRBJ2-7, reads EPEVTQTPSHQVTQMGQEVILRCVPISNHLYFYWYRQILGQKVEFLVSFYNNEISEKSEIFDDQFSVERPDGSNFTLKIRSTKLEDSAMYFCASSARSSPKSHEQYFGPGTRLTVT.

This clone was counted once. The chain links TRBV5-1 to TRBJ2-2; 8 bases agree with TRBD2. Trimming took 10 bases from V and 4 from J; bases not matched to a gene: 6. The CDR3 extends over 13 amino acids. Per the germline V gene, CDR1 is SGHRS and CDR2 is YFSETQ. CDR3 sequence (DNA): TGCGCCTCCGGGACTAGAACCACCGGGGAGCTGTTTTTT. It specifies CASGTRTTGELFF.

CDR3 residues: CASSHYSPLHF. The CDR3 nucleotides are TGTGCCAGTAGTCACTATTCACCCCTCCACTTT. This sequence joins TRBV19 and TRBJ1-6; D remains unclear. This CDR3 has 11 residues. The V end was cut by 5 bases, the J end by 8 bases, with 4 bases between. CDR1 is LNHDA, CDR2 SQIVND, per germline (reference sequence).

The gene calls are TRBV2 and TRBJ2-7, with TRBD1 matching over 8 bases. CDR1 SNHLY and CDR2 FYNNEI come from the germline V gene. The length of the CDR3 is 13 residues. Trimming cost V 7 bases and J 6 bases; bases outside gene matches: 8. The CDR3, as DNA: TGTGCCAGCAAAGGGACAGGCTCGTCCGAGCAGTACTTC. Translating gives CASKGTGSSEQYF.

The genes are TRBV7-9 and TRBJ2-3; possibly TRBD2 for D (6 bases). From germline, CDR1 is SEHNR and CDR2 FQNEAQ (reference sequence). The CDR3 covers 15 residues. Trimming pared 3 bases from V and 1 base from J, leaving 11 bases between. Written as DNA, the CDR3 is TGTGCCAGCAGCTTCACGGGCGGGGGCACAGATACGCAGTATTTT. Encoded protein: CASSFTGGGTDTQYF. The full variable domain, in which reference TRBV7-9 and TRBJ2-3 provide the parts outside the CDR3, is DTGVSQNPRHKITKRGQNVTFRCDPISEHNRLYWYRQTLGQGPEFLTYFQNEAQLEKSRLLSDRFSAERPKGSFSTLEIQRTEQGDSAMYLCASSFTGGGTDTQYFGPGTRLTVL.

The V gene is TRBV18, the J gene TRBJ2-7; TRBD2 matches 12 bases. Trimming took 2 bases from V and 2 from J; bases not matched to a gene: 4. This CDR3 has 16 amino acids. Germline CDR1 KGHSH, CDR2 LQKENI. CDR3 region: CASSPSGLAGTYEQYF. As DNA, the CDR3 is TGTGCCAGCTCACCATCCGGACTAGCGGGGACCTACGAGCAGTACTTC.

This clone was counted between two and nine times. The chain couples TRBV27 to TRBJ2-6; a weak D match, TRBD1 (5 bases). There are 18 residues in the CDR3. Trimming removed 8 bases from V and 0 bases from J, with 20 bases in between. Germline V lookup: CDR1 MNHEY, CDR2 SMNVEV (reference sequence). DNA for the CDR3: TGTGCCAGCGGGATTCGGACATTCCCCGGCTCTGGGGCCAACGTCCTGACTTTC. Residues: CASGIRTFPGSGANVLTF.

Only a few counts were recorded for this clone. The gene calls are TRBV4-3 and TRBJ1-5, with D hard to call. V gave up 1 base and J gave up 7 bases, with 17 bases separating them. There are 16 residues in the CDR3. Looked up from germline, CDR1 is LGHNA and CDR2 is YSLEER. CDR3 region: CASSQGFGDPPQPQHF. CDR3 in DNA: TGCGCCAGCAGCCAAGGGTTTGGAGACCCGCCCCAGCCCCAGCATTTT.

With respect to this clone: Mismatch with germline at one junction end may stem from a read error. V and J are TRBV5-1 and TRBJ2-7, with TRBD2 identical over 10 bases. CDR1 is SGHRS and CDR2 is YFSETQ in the germline V gene. The CDR3 length is 14 residues. The CDR3 spells CASSLASGGYEQYF. The CDR3, as DNA: TGCGCCAGCAGTTTGGCTAGCGGGGGCTACGAGCAGTACTTC.

The chain links TRBV15 to TRBJ1-3; weak D call: TRBD1 (5 bases). Trimming pared 7 bases from V and 4 bases from J, leaving 17 bases between. Germline V gives CDR1 LNHNV, CDR2 YYDKDF (reference sequence). There are 15 residues in the CDR3. CDR3 sequence reads: CATNSGEKGGNTIYF. CDR3 nucleotide sequence: TGTGCCACCAACTCGGGGGAAAAAGGGGGAAACACCATATATTTT.

The chain joins TRBV15 to TRBJ1-1; D ambiguous. The CDR3 covers 15 residues. V was shortened by 5 bases and J by 5 bases, with 18 bases between the two germline ends. CDR1 is LNHNV and CDR2 is YYDKDF in the germline V gene (reference sequence). The CDR3 spells CATSGSNQVSTEAFF. In nucleotides, the CDR3 is TGTGCCACCAGCGGATCCAACCAGGTGTCGACTGAAGCTTTCTTT. The full variable domain, with the rest looked up from reference TRBV15 and TRBJ1-1, is DAMVIQNPRYQVTQFGKPVTLSCSQTLNHNVMYWYQQKSSQAPKLLFHYYDKDFNNEADTPDNFQSRRPNTSFCFLDIRSPGLGDTAMYLCATSGSNQVSTEAFFGQGTRLTVV.

V gene TRBV4-2 combines with J gene TRBJ1-1, with TRBD1 matching over 7 bases. Germline-derived CDR1 and CDR2 are LGHNA and YNFKEQ. J lost 1 base, V lost 1 base, and 9 bases had no gene match. The CDR3 has 17 amino acids. The DNA of the CDR3 is TGTGCCAGCAGCCAAGTCGTATCTCGACAGGGGAACACTGAAGCTTTCTTT. Translating it yields CASSQVVSRQGNTEAFF.

J is TRBJ1-2 and V is TRBV7-8, with 9 nucleotides matching TRBD1. Germline lookup yields CDR1 SGHVS and CDR2 FQNEAQ. CDR3 length: 14 residues. V was clipped by 5 bases and J by 7 bases; unmatched bases: 8. CDR3 region: CASSVRDREFGYTF. CDR3 DNA sequence: TGTGCCAGCAGCGTCCGGGACAGGGAGTTTGGCTACACCTTC.